These 7 T cell receptor beta chains share one sample of origin, sequenced in a study of a mutant IDH1 vaccine in newly diagnosed glioma. Some clones are missing from TCRdb's copy, which holds only in-frame ones; the method was immunoSEQ multiplex PCR. The sample lists roughly 30,000 clones; just under 80% were seen once. Time point defined: week 11, during vaccination. With topical imiquimod, each dose of the vaccine consisted of 300 ug of mutant IDH1 20-mer peptide. Their antigens remain unidentified. This specimen was PBMCs, taken from a glioma patient whose treatment included an IDH1 peptide vaccine. The receptor set was obtained from a young man with glioma.

The CDR3 loop reads CASSRVENVYEQYF. CDR3 DNA: TGTGCCAGCAGCAGAGTGGAGAATGTCTACGAGCAGTACTTC. The J gene is TRBJ2-7, the V gene TRBV5-4; unclear D gene. The length of the CDR3 is 14 residues. Germline values: CDR1 SGHNT, CDR2 YYREEE (reference sequence). The V end was cut by 4 bases, the J end by 3 bases, with 14 bases between.

This clone came up once. V usage is TRBV29-1 and J usage is TRBJ1-4, with 7 bases matching TRBD1. Per the germline V gene, CDR1 is SQVTM and CDR2 is ANQGSEA. The junction had 2 bases not matched to a gene; V was cut back by 3 bases and J by 10 bases. The CDR3 extends over 11 amino acids. CDR3 residues: CSVETGLKLFF. The CDR3 nucleotides are TGCAGCGTTGAGACAGGGCTAAAACTGTTTTTT.

V is TRBV2 and J is TRBJ2-5, with D perhaps matching TRBD1 (5 bases). This CDR3 has 14 residues. CDR1 SNHLY and CDR2 FYNNEI come from the germline V gene. The V end lost 2 bases, the J end lost 2 bases, and 9 bases lay between the germline ends. Here the CDR3 DNA reads TGTGCCAGCAGTGAACAGTCAGGGCAAGAGACCCAGTACTTC. Translation: CASSEQSGQETQYF.

J is TRBJ2-3 and V is TRBV6-5; D not resolved. V lost 6 bases and J 2 bases, leaving 9 bases between the germline ends. The CDR3 extends over 13 amino acids. Per germline, CDR1 MNHEY and CDR2 SVGAGI. CDR3 DNA sequence: TGTGCCAGCAGCACGACACACACAGATACGCAGTATTTT. Amino acids: CASSTTHTDTQYF.

The genes are TRBV9 and TRBJ1-1, with D tentatively TRBD1 (6 bases). The CDR3 sequence is 14 residues long. With 2 bases removed from V and 5 bases from J, the gap between germline ends came to 13 bases. CDR1 is SGDLS and CDR2 is YYNGEE in the germline V gene. In DNA, the CDR3 is TGTGCCAGCAGCGTTGGGGGGGGCGGGACTGAAGCTTTCTTT. Protein sequence: CASSVGGGGTEAFF.

V is TRBV14 and J is TRBJ1-4, with unresolved D. The CDR3 consists of 18 residues. Trimming removed 4 bases from V and 0 bases from J, with 18 bases in between. Germline V gene data show CDR1 as SGHDN and CDR2 as FVKESK. CDR3 sequence reads: CASSRHRTLNPTNEKLFF. The CDR3 DNA reads as TGTGCCAGCAGCCGGCATCGGACCCTTAATCCAACTAATGAAAAACTGTTTTTT.

In this sample, this clone turned up a few times. This chain uses TRBV7-9 with TRBJ2-7; TRBD1 matches 7 bases. V was clipped by 4 bases and J by 3 bases; unmatched bases: 9. The CDR3 sequence is 15 residues long. Germline CDR1 and CDR2: SEHNR and FQNEAQ (reference sequence). CDR3 region: CASSSGQRSNYEQYF. The DNA of the CDR3 is TGTGCCAGCAGCTCGGGACAGCGATCTAACTACGAGCAGTACTTC. Supplemented by reference TRBV7-9 and TRBJ2-7, the full variable domain reads DTGVSQNPRHKITKRGQNVTFRCDPISEHNRLYWYRQTLGQGPEFLTYFQNEAQLEKSRLLSDRFSAERPKGSFSTLEIQRTEQGDSAMYLCASSSGQRSNYEQYFGPGTRLTVT.